The clone carrying this TCR beta chain appeared once. Its antigen remains unidentified. The entry originates in a study of chemoradiotherapy in HPV16-positive cancers. General study points: Only a couple of HPV16-positive patients supplied the functional HPV-specificity definition. Candidate HPV-specific clones and E7-related TCR motifs grew in tumor during treatment.

Over chemoradiotherapy, repertoires were sampled more than once. The CDR3 runs to 15 residues. Germline values: CDR1 MNHEY, CDR2 SVGAGI. V was trimmed by 6 bases and J by 1 base, leaving 15 bases between them. Using immunoSEQ multiplex PCR, the repertoire was profiled, and TCRdb retains in-frame clones only, with some absent. The data contain 25,000 to 40,000 clones, about 88% of them singletons. The sequence was obtained from a human donor with HPV-associated anogenital cancer. The sample was blood, taken from a patient who underwent chemoradiotherapy. This chain joins TRBV6-5 and TRBJ2-5; D not certain. DNA for the CDR3: TGTGCCAGCAGCTCGGACCCCCTGGGCCAAGAGACCCAGTACTTC. Amino acids: CASSSDPLGQETQYF.